The rows below give T cell receptor beta chains drawn from one sample of a study of blood T cell repertoires in COVID-19. Sequencing used immunoSEQ multiplex PCR; TCRdb keeps in-frame clones, though not all of them. The sample has over 55,000 clones, about 90% seen once; the top ten hold 7% to 10%. Sequencing was done on a sample of peripheral blood. These receptors were collected from a man over 45 with active COVID-19. Both conserved end residues are part of each CDR3. Fields, in order: clone size, CDR3 length, D gene, J gene, V gene, CDR3 protein, CDR3 DNA. D genes are given only for firm matches. For some rows the clone size is stated as once, few or many, or as a class when expanded; others skip it.

clone_size: -; cdr3_length: 17; d_call: TRBD1; j_call: TRBJ2-6; v_call: TRBV11-3; cdr3_aa: CASTPRTGDSGANVLTF; cdr3_nt: TGTGCCAGCACCCCCAGGACAGGAGACTCTGGGGCCAACGTCCTGACTTTC
clone_size: -; cdr3_length: 12; d_call: -; j_call: TRBJ2-3; v_call: TRBV6-6; cdr3_aa: CASGRGADTQYF; cdr3_nt: TGTGCCAGCGGCCGGGGAGCAGATACGCAGTATTTT
clone_size: -; cdr3_length: 14; d_call: TRBD1; j_call: TRBJ2-5; v_call: TRBV5-6; cdr3_aa: CASSFTGVGETQYF; cdr3_nt: TGTGCCAGCAGCTTTACAGGGGTGGGGGAGACCCAGTACTTC
clone_size: -; cdr3_length: 15; d_call: -; j_call: TRBJ1-2; v_call: TRBV6-1; cdr3_aa: CASSEVAGVNYGYTF; cdr3_nt: TGTGCCAGCAGTGAAGTCGCAGGGGTAAACTATGGCTACACCTTC
clone_size: -; cdr3_length: 14; d_call: TRBD1; j_call: TRBJ2-5; v_call: TRBV5-1; cdr3_aa: CASSLQGARETQYF; cdr3_nt: TGCGCCAGCAGCTTACAGGGGGCGAGGGAGACCCAGTACTTC
clone_size: -; cdr3_length: 14; d_call: -; j_call: TRBJ1-2; v_call: TRBV28; cdr3_aa: CASSQTNGIGGYTF; cdr3_nt: TGTGCCAGCAGTCAGACAAACGGGATAGGTGGCTACACCTTC
clone_size: once; cdr3_length: 13; d_call: TRBD2; j_call: TRBJ2-4; v_call: TRBV19; cdr3_aa: CASSRGLKNIQYF; cdr3_nt: TGTGCCAGTAGTAGGGGACTAAAAAACATTCAGTACTTC
clone_size: medium-sized; cdr3_length: 16; d_call: TRBD1; j_call: TRBJ2-7; v_call: TRBV5-1; cdr3_aa: CASSLGTGTGTYEQYF; cdr3_nt: TGCGCCAGCAGCTTGGGTACCGGGACAGGGACCTACGAGCAGTACTTC
clone_size: -; cdr3_length: 14; d_call: -; j_call: TRBJ2-7; v_call: TRBV7-2; cdr3_aa: CASRQRQLSYEQYF; cdr3_nt: TGTGCCAGCAGACAACGACAGTTATCCTACGAGCAGTACTTC
clone_size: -; cdr3_length: 13; d_call: -; j_call: TRBJ1-1; v_call: TRBV7-7; cdr3_aa: CASSFGKNTEAFF; cdr3_nt: TGTGCCAGCAGCTTTGGCAAGAACACTGAAGCTTTCTTT
clone_size: once; cdr3_length: 13; d_call: TRBD1; j_call: TRBJ1-1; v_call: TRBV19; cdr3_aa: CASSVNRGTEAFF; cdr3_nt: TGTGCCAGTAGTGTGAACAGGGGCACTGAAGCTTTCTTT
clone_size: few; cdr3_length: 15; d_call: TRBD1; j_call: TRBJ2-1; v_call: TRBV12-5; cdr3_aa: CASGSGQGSYNEQFF; cdr3_nt: TGTGCTAGTGGGTCTGGACAGGGGTCCTACAATGAGCAGTTCTTC
clone_size: -; cdr3_length: 13; d_call: -; j_call: TRBJ1-1; v_call: TRBV7-3; cdr3_aa: CASSYAGNPEAFF; cdr3_nt: TGTGCCAGCAGCTATGCCGGGAATCCTGAAGCTTTCTTT
clone_size: -; cdr3_length: 15; d_call: TRBD1; j_call: TRBJ2-3; v_call: TRBV6-6; cdr3_aa: CASSRQGAITDTQYF; cdr3_nt: TGTGCCAGCAGCCGACAGGGGGCGATAACAGATACGCAGTATTTT
clone_size: -; cdr3_length: 13; d_call: -; j_call: TRBJ2-1; v_call: TRBV10-1; cdr3_aa: CASRGTGTVRQFF; cdr3_nt: TGCGCCAGCAGGGGGACTGGGACGGTGCGGCAGTTCTTC
clone_size: -; cdr3_length: 16; d_call: TRBD2; j_call: TRBJ2-7; v_call: TRBV7-9; cdr3_aa: CASSRDLTSGSGGQYF; cdr3_nt: TGTGCCAGCAGCCGAGACCTCACTAGCGGGAGTGGCGGGCAGTACTTC
clone_size: once; cdr3_length: 16; d_call: TRBD1; j_call: TRBJ1-1; v_call: TRBV28; cdr3_aa: CASSLSGGAGYTEAFF; cdr3_nt: TGTGCCAGCAGTTTATCAGGGGGCGCAGGGTACACTGAAGCTTTCTTT
clone_size: -; cdr3_length: 12; d_call: TRBD2; j_call: TRBJ2-2; v_call: TRBV5-6; cdr3_aa: CASSVAGVMLFF; cdr3_nt: TGTGCCAGCAGCGTAGCGGGAGTCATGTTGTTTTTT
clone_size: few; cdr3_length: 15; d_call: TRBD1; j_call: TRBJ2-7; v_call: TRBV6-2/TRBV6-3; cdr3_aa: CASSDPYRGAYEQYF; cdr3_nt: TGTGCCAGCAGTGACCCCTACAGGGGAGCCTACGAGCAGTACTTC
clone_size: -; cdr3_length: 11; d_call: -; j_call: TRBJ2-3; v_call: TRBV20-1; cdr3_aa: CSARWRDTQYF; cdr3_nt: TGCAGTGCTAGATGGAGAGATACGCAGTATTTT
clone_size: once; cdr3_length: 14; d_call: -; j_call: TRBJ2-1; v_call: TRBV19; cdr3_aa: CASSLEGKVNEQFF; cdr3_nt: TGTGCCAGTAGCCTGGAGGGTAAAGTCAATGAGCAGTTCTTC
clone_size: -; cdr3_length: 16; d_call: -; j_call: TRBJ1-6; v_call: TRBV6-5; cdr3_aa: CASSYGGPSLGSPLHF; cdr3_nt: TGTGCCAGCAGTTACGGCGGCCCGAGTTTAGGTTCACCCCTCCACTTT
clone_size: -; cdr3_length: 13; d_call: TRBD2; j_call: TRBJ2-1; v_call: TRBV3-1/TRBV3-2; cdr3_aa: CASRLAGYNEQFF; cdr3_nt: TGTGCCAGTAGACTAGCGGGATACAATGAGCAGTTCTTC
clone_size: -; cdr3_length: 16; d_call: TRBD2; j_call: TRBJ2-3; v_call: TRBV27; cdr3_aa: CASSLASGAFTDTQYF; cdr3_nt: TGTGCCAGCAGTTTAGCTAGCGGGGCCTTCACAGATACGCAGTATTTT
clone_size: -; cdr3_length: 15; d_call: -; j_call: TRBJ2-1; v_call: TRBV7-6; cdr3_aa: CASSLGGLPVNEQFF; cdr3_nt: TGTGCCAGCAGCCTGGGGGGTCTTCCAGTCAATGAGCAGTTCTTC
clone_size: -; cdr3_length: 16; d_call: TRBD1; j_call: TRBJ1-4; v_call: TRBV5-4; cdr3_aa: CASSEKTGAANEKLFF; cdr3_nt: TGTGCCAGCAGCGAAAAGACAGGGGCTGCTAATGAAAAACTGTTTTTT
clone_size: -; cdr3_length: 16; d_call: -; j_call: TRBJ2-7; v_call: TRBV7-8; cdr3_aa: CASSLDDYRTSYEQYF; cdr3_nt: TGTGCCAGCAGCTTAGACGACTACCGAACCTCCTACGAGCAGTACTTC
clone_size: -; cdr3_length: 15; d_call: -; j_call: TRBJ2-3; v_call: TRBV9; cdr3_aa: CASSVGPGITDTQYF; cdr3_nt: TGTGCCAGCAGCGTAGGTCCGGGGATCACAGATACGCAGTATTTT
clone_size: -; cdr3_length: 15; d_call: -; j_call: TRBJ1-4; v_call: TRBV5-6; cdr3_aa: CASSFRAGLNEKLFF; cdr3_nt: TGTGCCAGCAGCTTCAGGGCCGGCCTGAATGAAAAACTGTTTTTT
clone_size: -; cdr3_length: 14; d_call: TRBD2; j_call: TRBJ2-7; v_call: TRBV27; cdr3_aa: CASKERGSSYEQYF; cdr3_nt: TGTGCCAGCAAGGAGCGGGGTAGCTCCTACGAGCAGTACTTC